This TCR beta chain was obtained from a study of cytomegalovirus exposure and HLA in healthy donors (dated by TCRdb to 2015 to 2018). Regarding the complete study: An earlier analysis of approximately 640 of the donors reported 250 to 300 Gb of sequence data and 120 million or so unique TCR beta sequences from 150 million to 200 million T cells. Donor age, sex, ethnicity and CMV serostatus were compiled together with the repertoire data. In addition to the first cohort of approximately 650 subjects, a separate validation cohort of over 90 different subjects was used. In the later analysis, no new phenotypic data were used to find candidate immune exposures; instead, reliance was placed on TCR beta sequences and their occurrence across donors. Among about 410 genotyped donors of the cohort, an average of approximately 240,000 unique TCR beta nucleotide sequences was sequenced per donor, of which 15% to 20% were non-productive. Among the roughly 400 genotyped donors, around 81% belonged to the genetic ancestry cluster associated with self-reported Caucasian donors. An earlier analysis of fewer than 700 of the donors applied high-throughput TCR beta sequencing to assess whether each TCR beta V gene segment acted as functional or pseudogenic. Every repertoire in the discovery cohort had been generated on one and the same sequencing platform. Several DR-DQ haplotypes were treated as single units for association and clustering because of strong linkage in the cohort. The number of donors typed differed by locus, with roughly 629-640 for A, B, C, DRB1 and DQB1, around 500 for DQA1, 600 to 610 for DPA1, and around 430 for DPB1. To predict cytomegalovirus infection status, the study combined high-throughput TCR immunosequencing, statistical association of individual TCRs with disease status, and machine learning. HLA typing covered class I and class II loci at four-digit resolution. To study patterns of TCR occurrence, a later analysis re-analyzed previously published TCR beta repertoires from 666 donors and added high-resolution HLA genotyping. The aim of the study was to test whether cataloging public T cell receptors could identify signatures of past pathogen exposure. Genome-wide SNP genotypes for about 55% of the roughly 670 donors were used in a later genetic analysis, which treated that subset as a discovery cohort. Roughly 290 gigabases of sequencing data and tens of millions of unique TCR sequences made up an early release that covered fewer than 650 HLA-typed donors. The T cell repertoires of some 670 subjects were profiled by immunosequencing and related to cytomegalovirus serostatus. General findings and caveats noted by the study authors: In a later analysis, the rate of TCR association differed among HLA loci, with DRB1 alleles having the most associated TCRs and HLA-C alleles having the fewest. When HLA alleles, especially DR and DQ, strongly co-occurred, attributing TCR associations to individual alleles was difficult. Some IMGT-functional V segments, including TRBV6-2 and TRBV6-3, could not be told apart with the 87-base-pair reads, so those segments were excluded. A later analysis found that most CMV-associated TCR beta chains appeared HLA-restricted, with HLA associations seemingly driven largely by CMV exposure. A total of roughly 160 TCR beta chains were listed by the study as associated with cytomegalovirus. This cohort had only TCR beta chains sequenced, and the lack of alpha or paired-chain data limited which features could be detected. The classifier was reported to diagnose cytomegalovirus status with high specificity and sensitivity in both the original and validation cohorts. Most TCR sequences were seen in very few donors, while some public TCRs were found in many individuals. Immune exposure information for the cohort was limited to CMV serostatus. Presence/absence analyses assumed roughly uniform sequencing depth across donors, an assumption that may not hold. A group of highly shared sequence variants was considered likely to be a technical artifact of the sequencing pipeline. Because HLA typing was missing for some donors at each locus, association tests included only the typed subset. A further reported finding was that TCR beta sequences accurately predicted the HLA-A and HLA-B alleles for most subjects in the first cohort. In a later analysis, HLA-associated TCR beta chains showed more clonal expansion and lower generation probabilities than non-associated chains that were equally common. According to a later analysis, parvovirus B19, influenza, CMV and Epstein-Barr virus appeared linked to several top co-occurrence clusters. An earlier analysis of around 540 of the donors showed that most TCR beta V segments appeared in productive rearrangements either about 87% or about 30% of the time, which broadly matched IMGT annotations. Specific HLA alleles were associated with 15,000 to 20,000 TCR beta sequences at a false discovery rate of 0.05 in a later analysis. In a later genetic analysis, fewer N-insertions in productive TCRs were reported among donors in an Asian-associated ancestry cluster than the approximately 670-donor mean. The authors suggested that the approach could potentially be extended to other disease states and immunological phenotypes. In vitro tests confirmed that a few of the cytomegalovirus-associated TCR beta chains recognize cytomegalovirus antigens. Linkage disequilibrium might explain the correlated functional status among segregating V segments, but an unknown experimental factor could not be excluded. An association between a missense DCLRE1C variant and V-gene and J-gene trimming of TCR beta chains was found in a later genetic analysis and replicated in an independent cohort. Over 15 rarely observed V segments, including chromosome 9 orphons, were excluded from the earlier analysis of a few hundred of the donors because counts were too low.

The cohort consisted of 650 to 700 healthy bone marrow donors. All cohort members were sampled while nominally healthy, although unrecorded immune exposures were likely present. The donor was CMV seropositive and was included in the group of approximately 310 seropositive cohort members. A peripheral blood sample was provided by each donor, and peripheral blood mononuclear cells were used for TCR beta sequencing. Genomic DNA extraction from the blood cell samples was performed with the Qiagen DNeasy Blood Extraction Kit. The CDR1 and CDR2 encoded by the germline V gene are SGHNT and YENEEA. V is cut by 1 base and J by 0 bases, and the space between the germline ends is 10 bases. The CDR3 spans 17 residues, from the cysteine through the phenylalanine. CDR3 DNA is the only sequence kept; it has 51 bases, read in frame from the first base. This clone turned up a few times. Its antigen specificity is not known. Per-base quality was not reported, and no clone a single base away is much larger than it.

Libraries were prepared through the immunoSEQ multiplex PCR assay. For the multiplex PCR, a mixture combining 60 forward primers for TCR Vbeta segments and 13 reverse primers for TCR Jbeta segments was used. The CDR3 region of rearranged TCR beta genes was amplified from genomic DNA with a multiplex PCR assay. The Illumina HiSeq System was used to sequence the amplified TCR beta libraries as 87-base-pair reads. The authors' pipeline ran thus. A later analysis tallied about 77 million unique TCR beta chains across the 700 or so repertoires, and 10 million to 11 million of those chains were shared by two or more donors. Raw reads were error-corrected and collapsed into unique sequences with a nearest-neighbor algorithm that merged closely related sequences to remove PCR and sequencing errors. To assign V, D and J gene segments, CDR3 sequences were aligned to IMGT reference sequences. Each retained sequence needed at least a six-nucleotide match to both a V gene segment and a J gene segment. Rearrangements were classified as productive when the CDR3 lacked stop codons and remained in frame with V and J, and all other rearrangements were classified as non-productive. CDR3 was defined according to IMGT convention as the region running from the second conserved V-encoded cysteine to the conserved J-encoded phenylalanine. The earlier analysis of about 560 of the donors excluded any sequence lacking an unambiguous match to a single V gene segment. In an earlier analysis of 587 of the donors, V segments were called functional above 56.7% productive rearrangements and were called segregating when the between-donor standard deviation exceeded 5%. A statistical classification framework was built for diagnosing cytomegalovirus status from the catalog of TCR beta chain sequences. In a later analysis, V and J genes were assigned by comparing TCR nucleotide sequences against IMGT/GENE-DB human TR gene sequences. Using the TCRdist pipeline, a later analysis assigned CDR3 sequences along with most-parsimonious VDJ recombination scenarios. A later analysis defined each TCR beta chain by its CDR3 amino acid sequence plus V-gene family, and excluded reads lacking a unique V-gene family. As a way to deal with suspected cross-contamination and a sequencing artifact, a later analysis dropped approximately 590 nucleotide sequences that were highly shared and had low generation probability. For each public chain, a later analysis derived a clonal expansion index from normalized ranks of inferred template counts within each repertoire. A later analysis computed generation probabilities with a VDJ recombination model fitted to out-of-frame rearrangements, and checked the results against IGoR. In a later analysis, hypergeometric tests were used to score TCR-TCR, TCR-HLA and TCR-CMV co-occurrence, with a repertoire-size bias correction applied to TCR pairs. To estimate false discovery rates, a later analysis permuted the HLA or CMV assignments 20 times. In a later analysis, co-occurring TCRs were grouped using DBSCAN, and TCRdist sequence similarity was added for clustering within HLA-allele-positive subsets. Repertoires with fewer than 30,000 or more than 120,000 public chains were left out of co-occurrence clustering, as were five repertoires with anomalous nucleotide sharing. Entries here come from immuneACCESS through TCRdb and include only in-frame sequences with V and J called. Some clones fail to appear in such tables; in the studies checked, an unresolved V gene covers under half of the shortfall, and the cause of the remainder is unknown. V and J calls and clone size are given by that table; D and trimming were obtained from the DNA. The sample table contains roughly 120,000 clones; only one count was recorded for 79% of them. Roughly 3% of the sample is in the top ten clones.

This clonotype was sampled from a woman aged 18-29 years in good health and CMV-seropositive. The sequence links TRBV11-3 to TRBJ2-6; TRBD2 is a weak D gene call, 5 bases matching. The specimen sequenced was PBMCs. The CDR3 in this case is CASSLAAGSSGANVLTF. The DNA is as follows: TGTGCCAGCAGCTTAGCGGCGGGCAGCTCTGGGGCCAACGTCCTGACTTTC.